Below are 10 T cell receptor beta chains sequenced from a single sample in a study of CD8 T cell repertoires and HIV-1 epitope variants. No antigen has been identified for these receptors. Produced via immunoSEQ multiplex PCR; TCRdb's table is partial and in-frame only. The data show thousands of clones, 69% seen once. The sequenced material came from cultured CD8+ T cells derived from PBMCs. All receptors come from a male donor with HIV.

J is TRBJ1-2 and V is TRBV5-4; unclear D gene. Between the trimmed V and J ends, which lost 2 bases and 5 bases, there was a span of 13 bases. Germline-derived CDR1 and CDR2 are SGHNT and YYREEE (reference sequence). CDR3 length equals 14 residues. The CDR3 nucleotides are TGTGCCAGCAGCTTAGGAGGGAATTGGTATGGCTACACCTTC. Its protein is CASSLGGNWYGYTF.

The chain carries TRBV4-2 and TRBJ2-3; D is perhaps TRBD2 (6 bases). The V and J ends lost 0 bases and 3 bases respectively, with 13 bases between them. This CDR3 is built from 16 residues. Per the germline V gene, CDR1 is LGHNA and CDR2 is YNFKEQ. CDR3 in amino acids: CASSQDLGRKTDTQYF. The CDR3, as DNA: TGTGCCAGCAGCCAAGATCTAGGGAGGAAGACAGATACGCAGTATTTT.

A few counts support this clone. The J gene is TRBJ1-1, the V gene TRBV6-1; D is unclear. Germline values: CDR1 MNHNS, CDR2 SASEGT. The germline V and J ends were trimmed by 1 base and 5 bases, with 2 bases remaining between them. The CDR3 is 11 amino acids. The CDR3 sequence: CASSEGTEAFF. The CDR3 DNA sequence: TGTGCCAGCAGTGAAGGGACTGAAGCTTTCTTT.

This clone occurred a few times. The chain recombines TRBV28 with TRBJ1-1; possibly TRBD1 for D (6 bases). The CDR3 extends over 15 amino acids. The ends were cut back, 4 bases at V and 2 bases at J, with 14 bases in the middle. CDR1 is MDHEN, CDR2 SYDVKM, per germline. The chain's CDR3 is CASSYVGQTNTEAFF. The CDR3 nucleotides are TGTGCCAGCAGTTACGTAGGACAGACCAACACTGAAGCTTTCTTT.

The rearrangement uses TRBV27 and TRBJ2-2; no reliable D call. The CDR3 is made up of 12 amino acids. Trimming stripped 6 bases from V and 4 bases from J, with 6 bases between. From germline, CDR1 is MNHEY and CDR2 SMNVEV (reference sequence). This CDR3 reads CASRSGTGELFF. CDR3 nucleotides: TGTGCCAGCAGGTCGGGCACCGGGGAGCTGTTTTTT.

J is TRBJ2-3 and V is TRBV5-1, with TRBD2 matching over 11 bases. Germline loops: CDR1 SGHRS, CDR2 YFSETQ. The CDR3 spans 18 residues. The V segment lost 4 bases and the J segment 0 bases; nucleotides outside the gene matches: 10. CDR3 coding DNA: TGCGCCAGCAGCCCGACTAGCGGGACCACTCTGAGCACAGATACGCAGTATTTT. Protein: CASSPTSGTTLSTDTQYF.

The chain couples TRBV28 to TRBJ1-1; D uncertain. Germline CDR1 reads MDHEN; CDR2 reads SYDVKM. CDR3 length: 12 residues. V shed 2 bases and J shed 1 base, with 2 bases lying between them. Here the CDR3 reads CASSLPNTEAFF. The CDR3 region has the DNA TGTGCCAGCAGTTTACCGAACACTGAAGCTTTCTTT.

The CDR3 protein is CASSSLSQVNTEAFF. The CDR3 DNA sequence: TGTGCCAGCAGCTCTCTATCACAAGTAAACACTGAAGCTTTCTTT. The chain links TRBV5-5 to TRBJ1-1; D is undetermined. V was trimmed by 3 bases and J by 2 bases, leaving 14 bases between them. This CDR3 comprises 15 residues. Germline V lookup: CDR1 SGHKS, CDR2 YYEKEE (reference sequence). Filled out from reference TRBV5-5 and TRBJ1-1, the complete variable domain reads DAGVTQSPTHLIKTRGQQVTLRCSPISGHKSVSWYQQVLGQGPQFIFQYYEKEERGRGNFPDRFSARQFPNYSSELNVNALLLGDSALYLCASSSLSQVNTEAFFGQGTRLTVV.

The chain joins TRBV11-2 to TRBJ1-2; D might be TRBD1 (6 bases). CDR3 size: 15 residues. Germline V lookup: CDR1 SGHAT, CDR2 FQNNGV. Trimming left V 5 bases short and J 5 bases short, with 18 bases between. The CDR3 DNA sequence: TGTGCCAGCAGCCCTCCAGGGGTTCAAACTTATGGCTACACCTTC. The encoded protein is CASSPPGVQTYGYTF. The whole variable domain, filled in from reference TRBV11-2 and TRBJ1-2, reads EAGVAQSPRYKIIEKRQSVAFWCNPISGHATLYWYQQILGQGPKLLIQFQNNGVVDDSQLPKDRFSAERLKGVDSTLKIQPAKLEDSAVYLCASSPPGVQTYGYTFGSGTRLTVV.

V gene TRBV5-4 combines with J gene TRBJ2-1, with 8 bases that match TRBD2. J lost 0 bases, V lost 3 bases, and 2 bases had no gene match. This CDR3 spans 15 amino acids. Germline V CDR1 and CDR2: SGHNT, YYREEE (reference sequence). The DNA for the CDR3 is TGTGCCAGCAGCTCCGGGACTAGCTCCTACAATGAGCAGTTCTTC. This encodes CASSSGTSSYNEQFF. The full variable domain, its missing parts supplied by reference TRBV5-4 and TRBJ2-1, is ETGVTQSPTHLIKTRGQQVTLRCSSQSGHNTVSWYQQALGQGPQFIFQYYREEENGRGNFPPRFSGLQFPNYSSELNVNALELDDSALYLCASSSGTSSYNEQFFGPGTRLTVL.